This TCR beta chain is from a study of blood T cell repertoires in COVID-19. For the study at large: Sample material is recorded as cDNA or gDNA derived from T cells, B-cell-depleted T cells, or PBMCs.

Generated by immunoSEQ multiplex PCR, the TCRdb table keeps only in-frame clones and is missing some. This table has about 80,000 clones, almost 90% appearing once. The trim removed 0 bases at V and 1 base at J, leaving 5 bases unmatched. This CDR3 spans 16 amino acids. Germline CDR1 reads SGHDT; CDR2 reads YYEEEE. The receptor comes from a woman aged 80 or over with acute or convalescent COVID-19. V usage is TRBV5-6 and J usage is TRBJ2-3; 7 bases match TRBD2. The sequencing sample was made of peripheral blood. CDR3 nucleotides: TGTGCCAGCAGCTTGGCCGGACGGGGGGGCACAGATACGCAGTATTTT. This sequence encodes CASSLAGRGGTDTQYF. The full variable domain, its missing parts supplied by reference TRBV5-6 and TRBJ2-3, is DAGVTQSPTHLIKTRGQQVTLRCSPKSGHDTVSWYQQALGQGPQFIFQYYEEEERQRGNFPDRFSGHQFPNYSSELNVNALLLGDSALYLCASSLAGRGGTDTQYFGPGTRLTVL.